This T cell receptor beta chain appears in the sequencing data of a study of T cells in Graves' hyperthyroidism and ophthalmopathy. Exclusion followed for patients with uncontrolled infection, other autoimmune disease, pregnancy or lactation. The germline gives CDR1 SGHKS, CDR2 YYEKEE (reference sequence). This CDR3 is 8 amino acids long. V lost 3 bases, J lost 13 bases, and 2 bases lay in between. Using RNA transcripts as the source, TCR beta CDR3 regions were amplified. RT-PCR in the first round (using the HTBI primer set) targeted the TCR CDR3. TCRdb analysed the multiplex PCR reads with MiXCR anew, one entry per CDR3 protein. The sample has a few hundred thousand distinct CDR3 sequences, over 35% seen once; the top ten hold about two fifths. Whole-study results and caveats: Progression to ophthalmopathy was predicted a median of approximately 6.4 months early.

A remark on this clonotype: As yet, its antigen is unknown.

The chain links TRBV5-5 to TRBJ2-1; D remains ambiguous. The sequenced sample was peripheral blood or thyroid tissue (not recorded which). This sequence was found in an adult woman with Graves' disease, either hyperthyroidism or ophthalmopathy (not recorded which). This CDR3 reads CASSSQFF. CDR3 sequence (DNA): TGTGCCAGCAGCTCCCAGTTCTTC.